This TCR beta chain derives from a study of shared clonotypes between healthy human individuals. Study at large: Each donor's CD4 naive and CD4 memory cells filled three plates apiece, CD8 naive two, and CD8 memory one. Broader study findings: Estimated richness was generally greater in naive than memory subsets.

As handled by the study authors: Junction-only sequences without quality scores came from ImmunoSEQ, so filtering differed. Here immunoSEQ multiplex PCR was the method, and the copy in TCRdb shows in-frame clones only, minus some. V and J calls and clone size come straight from that table; D and trimming were deduced from the DNA. Here the sample spans about 980,000 clones, less than 85% being singletons. Germline V CDR1 and CDR2: SGHTA, FQGNSA. Unmatched junction bases numbered 4, after V lost 1 base and J lost 6 bases. The CDR3 runs to 17 residues. In the case of this clone: What it binds is not known.

The sequenced sample was memory CD4+ T cells sorted from blood. Noted subset: CD45RA-negative fraction. This clonotype originated in a man aged 18 to 35 in good health. J is TRBJ2-4 and V is TRBV7-2; 15 bases align to TRBD2. The CDR3 region is CASSLGTSGRASNIQYF. In DNA, the CDR3 is TGTGCCAGCAGCTTAGGGACTAGCGGGAGGGCCTCAAACATTCAGTACTTC.